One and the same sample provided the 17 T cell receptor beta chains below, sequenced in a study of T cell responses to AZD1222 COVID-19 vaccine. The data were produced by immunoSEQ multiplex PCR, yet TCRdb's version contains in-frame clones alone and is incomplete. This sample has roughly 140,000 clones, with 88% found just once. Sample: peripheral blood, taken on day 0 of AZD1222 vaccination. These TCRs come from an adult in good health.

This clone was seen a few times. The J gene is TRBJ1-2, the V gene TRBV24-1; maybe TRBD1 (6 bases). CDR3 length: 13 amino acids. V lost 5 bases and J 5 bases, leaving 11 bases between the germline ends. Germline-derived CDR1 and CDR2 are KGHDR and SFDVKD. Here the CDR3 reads CATSATGTYGYTF. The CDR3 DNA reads TGTGCCACCAGTGCCACAGGGACTTATGGCTACACCTTC.

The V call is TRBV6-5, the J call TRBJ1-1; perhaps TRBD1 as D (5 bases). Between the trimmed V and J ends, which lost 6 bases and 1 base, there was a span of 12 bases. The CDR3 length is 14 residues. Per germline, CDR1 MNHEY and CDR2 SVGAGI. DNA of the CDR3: TGTGCCAGCAGCGCTAACCAGGGGAACACTGAAGCTTTCTTT. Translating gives CASSANQGNTEAFF.

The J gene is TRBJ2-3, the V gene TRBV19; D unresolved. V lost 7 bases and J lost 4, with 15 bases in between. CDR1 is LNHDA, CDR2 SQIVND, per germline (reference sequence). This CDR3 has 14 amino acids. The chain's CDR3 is CASMMRIPPDTQYF. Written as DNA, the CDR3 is TGTGCCAGTATGATGAGAATCCCCCCAGATACGCAGTATTTT.

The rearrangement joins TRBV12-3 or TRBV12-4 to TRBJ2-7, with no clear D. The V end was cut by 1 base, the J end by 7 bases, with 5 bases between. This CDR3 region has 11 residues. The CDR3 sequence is CASSLVGEQYF. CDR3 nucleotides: TGTGCCAGCAGTTTAGTGGGGGAGCAGTACTTC.

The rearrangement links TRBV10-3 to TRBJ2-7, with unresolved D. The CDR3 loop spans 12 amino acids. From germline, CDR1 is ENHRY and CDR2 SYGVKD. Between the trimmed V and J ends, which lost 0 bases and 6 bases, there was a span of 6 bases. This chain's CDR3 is CAISESLGEQYF. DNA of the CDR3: TGTGCCATCAGTGAGTCGTTAGGCGAGCAGTACTTC.

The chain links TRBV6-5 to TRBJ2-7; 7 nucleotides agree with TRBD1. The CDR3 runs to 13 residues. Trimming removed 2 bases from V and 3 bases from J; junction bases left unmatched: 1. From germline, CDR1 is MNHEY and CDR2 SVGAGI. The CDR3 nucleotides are TGTGCCAGCAGTTACCGACAGGGCTACGAGCAGTACTTC. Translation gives CASSYRQGYEQYF.

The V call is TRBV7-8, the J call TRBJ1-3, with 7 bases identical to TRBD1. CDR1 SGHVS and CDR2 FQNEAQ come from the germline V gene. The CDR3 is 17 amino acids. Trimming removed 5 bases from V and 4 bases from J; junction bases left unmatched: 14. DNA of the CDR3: TGTGCCAGCAGCCCGAGGGGTCAGGGGGGCGTCGGAAACACCATATATTTT. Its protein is CASSPRGQGGVGNTIYF.

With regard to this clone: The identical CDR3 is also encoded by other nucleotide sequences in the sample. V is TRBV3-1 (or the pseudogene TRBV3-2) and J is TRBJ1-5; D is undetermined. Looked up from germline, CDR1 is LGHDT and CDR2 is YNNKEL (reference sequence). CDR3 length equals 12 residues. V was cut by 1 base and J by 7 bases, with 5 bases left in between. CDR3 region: CASSQGGQPQHF. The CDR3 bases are TGTGCCAGCAGCCAAGGTGGCCAGCCCCAGCATTTT.

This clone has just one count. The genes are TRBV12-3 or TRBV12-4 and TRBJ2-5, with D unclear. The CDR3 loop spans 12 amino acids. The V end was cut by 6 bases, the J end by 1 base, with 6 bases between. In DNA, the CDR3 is TGTGCCAGCAGCCCACCCCAAGAGACCCAGTACTTC. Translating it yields CASSPPQETQYF.

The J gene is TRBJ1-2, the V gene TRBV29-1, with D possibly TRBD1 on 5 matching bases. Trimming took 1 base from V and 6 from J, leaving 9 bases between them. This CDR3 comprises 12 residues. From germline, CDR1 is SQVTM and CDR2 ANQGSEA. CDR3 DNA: TGCAGCGTTGAAGTAGGAGGGGATGGCTACACCTTC. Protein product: CSVEVGGDGYTF.

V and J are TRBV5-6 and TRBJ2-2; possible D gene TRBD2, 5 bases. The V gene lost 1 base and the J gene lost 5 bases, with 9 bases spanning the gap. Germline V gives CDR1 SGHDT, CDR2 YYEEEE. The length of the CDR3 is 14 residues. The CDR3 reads CASSLPGVTGELFF. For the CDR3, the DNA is TGTGCCAGCAGCTTGCCCGGGGTTACCGGGGAGCTGTTTTTT. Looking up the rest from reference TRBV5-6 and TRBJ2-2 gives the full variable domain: DAGVTQSPTHLIKTRGQQVTLRCSPKSGHDTVSWYQQALGQGPQFIFQYYEEEERQRGNFPDRFSGHQFPNYSSELNVNALLLGDSALYLCASSLPGVTGELFFGEGSRLTVL.

The CDR3 DNA is TGTGCCAGCTCGTCCCAGTGGGGGCAGGGCGAAAAACTGTTTTTT. It codes for CASSSQWGQGEKLFF. The genes are TRBV18 and TRBJ1-4, with D perhaps matching TRBD1 (6 bases). The length of the CDR3 is 15 residues. In germline, CDR1 is KGHSH, CDR2 LQKENI. Trimming pared 6 bases from V and 8 bases from J, leaving 19 bases between.

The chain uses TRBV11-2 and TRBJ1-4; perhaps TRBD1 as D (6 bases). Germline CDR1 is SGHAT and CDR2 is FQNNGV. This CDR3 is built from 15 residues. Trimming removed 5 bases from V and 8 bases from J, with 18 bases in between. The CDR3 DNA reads TGTGCCAGCAGCCCGAGGGGGTCTCGAGACGAAAAACTGTTTTTT. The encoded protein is CASSPRGSRDEKLFF. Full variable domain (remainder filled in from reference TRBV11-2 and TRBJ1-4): EAGVAQSPRYKIIEKRQSVAFWCNPISGHATLYWYQQILGQGPKLLIQFQNNGVVDDSQLPKDRFSAERLKGVDSTLKIQPAKLEDSAVYLCASSPRGSRDEKLFFGSGTQLSVL.

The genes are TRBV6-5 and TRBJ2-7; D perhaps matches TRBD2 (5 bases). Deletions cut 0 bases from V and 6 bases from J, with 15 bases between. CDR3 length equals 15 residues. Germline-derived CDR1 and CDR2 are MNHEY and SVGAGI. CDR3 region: CASSYSNGNRAEQYF. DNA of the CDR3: TGTGCCAGCAGTTACTCCAACGGGAATAGAGCCGAGCAGTACTTC.

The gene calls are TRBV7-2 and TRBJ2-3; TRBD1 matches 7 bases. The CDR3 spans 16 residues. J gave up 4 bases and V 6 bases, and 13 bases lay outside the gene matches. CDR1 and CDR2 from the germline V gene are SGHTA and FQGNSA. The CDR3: CASRILGGRAADTQYF. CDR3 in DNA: TGTGCCAGCAGGATCCTAGGGGGCAGGGCGGCAGATACGCAGTATTTT. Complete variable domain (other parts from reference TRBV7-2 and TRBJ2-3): GAGVSQSPSNKVTEKGKDVELRCDPISGHTALYWYRQSLGQGLEFLIYFQGNSAPDKSGLPSDRFSAERTGGSVSTLTIQRTQQEDSAVYLCASRILGGRAADTQYFGPGTRLTVL.

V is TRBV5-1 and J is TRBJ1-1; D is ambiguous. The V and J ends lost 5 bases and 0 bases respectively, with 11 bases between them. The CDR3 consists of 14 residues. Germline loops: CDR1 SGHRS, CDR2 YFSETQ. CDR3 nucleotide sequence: TGCGCCAGCAGGTCCGGGCGGGTGAACACTGAAGCTTTCTTT. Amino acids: CASRSGRVNTEAFF.

Written as DNA, the CDR3 is TGTGCCAGCAGCAAAGGACAAGAACCGCCAAACACCATATATTTT. The encoded protein is CASSKGQEPPNTIYF. This rearrangement joins TRBV21-1 to TRBJ1-3; the table's TRBD1 call for D was not verified on the DNA. TRBV21-1 is a recognized pseudogene. The CDR3 is made up of 15 amino acids.